These T cell receptor beta chains were read from a single sample in a study of blood T cell repertoires in COVID-19. Repertoires were generated with immunoSEQ multiplex PCR, while TCRdb's copy carries only in-frame clones and drops some. The data hold approximately 170,000 clones, with approximately 79% observed a single time. Specimen: PBMCs or T cells enriched from blood (not recorded which). The receptors were sampled from a woman aged 70-85 years in a cohort exposed to, infected with or recovered from COVID-19 (not recorded which). CDR3s include the opening cysteine and the closing phenylalanine or tryptophan. Fields, in order: D gene, V gene, J gene, clone size, CDR3 DNA, CDR3 protein. The D gene is left open where the match is weak. Expanded clones get a size class; other rows say once, few or many, or leave the size out.

TRBD2	TRBV5-1	TRBJ2-1	few	TGCGCCAGCAGCCCCTCGCTAGCGGGAAGCTCCTACAATGAGCAGTTCTTC	CASSPSLAGSSYNEQFF
.	TRBV6-1	TRBJ1-1	.	TGTGCCAGCAGACCCCTGACAAGTAACACTGAAGCTTTCTTT	CASRPLTSNTEAFF
.	TRBV2	TRBJ2-1	.	TGTGCCAGCAGTGAGATACTCGCGGATACCTACAATGAGCAGTTCTTC	CASSEILADTYNEQFF
.	TRBV5-1	TRBJ1-3	once	TGCGCCAGCAGCTTGGCCGGGGGGAATGGAAACACCATATATTTT	CASSLAGGNGNTIYF
.	TRBV6-2/TRBV6-3	TRBJ1-2	.	TGTGCCAGCATCCCCCAAGGCGGGGACTATGGCTACACCTTC	CASIPQGGDYGYTF
.	TRBV2	TRBJ2-7	.	TGTGCCAGCTGGGGCAGCTCCTACGAGCAGTACTTC	CASWGSSYEQYF
.	TRBV20-1	TRBJ1-1	.	TGCAGTGCTAGTCGGAACACTGAAGCTTTCTTT	CSASRNTEAFF
TRBD2	TRBV9	TRBJ2-3	.	TGTGCCAGCAGCGTAGCCGGGACTAGCGCCTCGGGGGGTACGCAGTATTTT	CASSVAGTSASGGTQYF
.	TRBV19	TRBJ2-3	.	TGTGCCAGTAGACAGAGCCAGGGAGATACGCAGTATTTT	CASRQSQGDTQYF
TRBD2	TRBV27	TRBJ2-3	.	TGTGCCAGCAGAAGGAGGGCTAGCGGGCCCACAGATACGCAGTATTTT	CASRRRASGPTDTQYF
.	TRBV7-9	TRBJ2-1	.	TGTGCCAGCAGTTACTCAACGGATGAGCAGTTCTTC	CASSYSTDEQFF
TRBD1	TRBV7-9	TRBJ2-7	.	TGTGCCAGCAGCGCAAGGGACAGCTTCTACGAGCAGTACTTC	CASSARDSFYEQYF
.	TRBV27	TRBJ2-1	.	TGTGCCAGCAGTTTACGCTCATCCCAGGGAAAGCAGTTCTTC	CASSLRSSQGKQFF
.	TRBV18	TRBJ1-2	.	TGTGCCAGCTCACCACCTAGCAGCCTCAACTATGGCTACACCTTC	CASSPPSSLNYGYTF
TRBD2	TRBV18	TRBJ2-1	.	TGTGCCAGCTCACCAACCCGAGGACTAGCTTGGGAGCAGTTCTTC	CASSPTRGLAWEQFF
TRBD2	TRBV9	TRBJ2-1	.	TGTGCCAGCAGCCCCAGGACTAGCGGGAGGGCCATAGATGAGCAGTTCTTC	CASSPRTSGRAIDEQFF
.	TRBV7-7	TRBJ2-2	.	TGTGCTAGCAGCTTCCCGGGGGCCGGGGAGCTGTTTTTT	CASSFPGAGELFF
.	TRBV21-1	TRBJ2-7	.	TGTGCCAGCAGCAAACCTCCGAGGTGCGAGCAGTACTTC	CASSKPPRCEQYF
.	TRBV27	TRBJ1-5	.	TGTGCCAGCAGTTTACGCTGGAGTCAGCCCCAGCATTTT	CASSLRWSQPQHF
TRBD2	TRBV4-2	TRBJ2-7	.	TGTGCCAGCAGCCAAGATTCAGCCTGGGCGGGAGACACCTACGAGCAGTACTTC	CASSQDSAWAGDTYEQYF
.	TRBV5-1	TRBJ2-3	.	TGCGCCAGCAGCTTGGTCGGGAGCACAGATACGCAGTATTTT	CASSLVGSTDTQYF
TRBD2	TRBV5-4	TRBJ2-1	.	TGTGCCAGCAGCTTAAAGCGTGGCGGGGGGCGCGAGGCCTACAATGAGCAGTTCTTC	CASSLKRGGGREAYNEQFF
.	TRBV19	TRBJ2-2	few	TGTGCCAGTAGTAAACTGACAGGGAACACCGGGGAGCTGTTTTTT	CASSKLTGNTGELFF
.	TRBV11-2	TRBJ2-7	.	TGTGCCAGCAGGGAGCTATCCTACGAGCAGTACTTC	CASRELSYEQYF
TRBD1	TRBV7-3	TRBJ2-2	.	TGTGCCAGCAGCCAGGGACAGCTGAACACCGGGGAGCTGTTTTTT	CASSQGQLNTGELFF
.	TRBV19	TRBJ1-2	few	TGTGCCAGTAGTATTGTGACAGGCGACTATGGCTACACCTTC	CASSIVTGDYGYTF
TRBD1	TRBV28	TRBJ1-4	.	TGTGCCAGCAGTCAATTAACAGGGGGCTTTTCGGAAAAACTGTTTTTT	CASSQLTGGFSEKLFF
.	TRBV5-5	TRBJ1-5	.	TGTGCCAGCAGCTCCACCAACCTCCGGTTTCAGCCCCAGCATTTT	CASSSTNLRFQPQHF
.	TRBV28	TRBJ1-2	.	TGTGCCAGCAGTCCCGACAGCTTCTATGGCTACACCTTC	CASSPDSFYGYTF
TRBD2	TRBV5-1	TRBJ2-3	.	TGCGCCAGCAGCTCTGGGAGGGTCACAGATACGCAGTATTTT	CASSSGRVTDTQYF
TRBD1	TRBV10-3	TRBJ1-4	.	TGTGCCATCAGCCAGCGAGGGGGCAGGGGCCCTGATAATGAAAAACTGTTTTTT	CAISQRGGRGPDNEKLFF
TRBD2	TRBV5-4	TRBJ2-1	few	TGTGCCAGCAACTCGGGGACTAGCGGGGGCTATGAGCAGTTCTTC	CASNSGTSGGYEQFF
.	TRBV2	TRBJ1-6	.	TGTGCCAGCAGAACCGACCTACAGTATTCACCCCTCCACTTT	CASRTDLQYSPLHF
TRBD2	TRBV28	TRBJ2-1	.	TGTGCCAGCAGTTTATGGGCGGGAGGCTCCTACAATGAGCAGTTCTTC	CASSLWAGGSYNEQFF
TRBD1	TRBV7-9	TRBJ2-7	.	TGTGCCAGCAGCCCGATGACAGGGGCCGAGCAGTACTTC	CASSPMTGAEQYF
TRBD1	TRBV11-3	TRBJ2-3	.	TGTGCCAGCAGCTCGACTAACAGGGGAAGCACAGATACGCAGTATTTT	CASSSTNRGSTDTQYF
.	TRBV28	TRBJ1-2	few	TGTGCCAGCAGTCCACTACGGACAGCAAAAACGTATGGCTACACCTTC	CASSPLRTAKTYGYTF
TRBD2	TRBV10-3	TRBJ2-2	once	TGTGCCATCAGTGATTGGACTAGCTTTACCGGGGAGCTGTTTTTT	CAISDWTSFTGELFF
.	TRBV2	TRBJ1-1	once	TGTGCCAGCAGTGAAGCGAGGTTGGCCACTGAAGCTTTCTTT	CASSEARLATEAFF
TRBD1	TRBV27	TRBJ1-5	.	TGTGCCAGCAGTCCTATACAGGGGGCTGGTCTTTATAGCAATCAGCCCCAGCATTTT	CASSPIQGAGLYSNQPQHF
.	TRBV5-4	TRBJ2-7	.	TGTGCCAGCAGCTTGGGTATGGGGGGACTCTACGAGCAGTACTTC	CASSLGMGGLYEQYF
.	TRBV27	TRBJ1-5	.	TGTGCCAGCCCGAGGGAGGGCAGAGAAAACAATCAGCCCCAGCATTTT	CASPREGRENNQPQHF
.	TRBV5-1	TRBJ2-5	.	TGCGCCAGCAGCTTGGGCCCTTTGGCGAGGGAGACCCAGTACTTC	CASSLGPLARETQYF
.	TRBV7-9	TRBJ2-7	.	TGTGCCAGCAGCTATTCAGCAGGCGAGCAGTACTTC	CASSYSAGEQYF
.	TRBV7-2	TRBJ1-2	few	TGTGCCAGCAGCTTAGACAGAGTCTATGGCTACACCTTC	CASSLDRVYGYTF
.	TRBV5-1	TRBJ1-1	.	TGCGCCAGCAGCCTCGGACCCGAGGGAGGGAACACTGAAGCTTTCTTT	CASSLGPEGGNTEAFF
.	TRBV7-3	TRBJ2-4	.	TGTGCCAGCAGCCCCCAGAATCTAGCCAAAAACATTCAGTACTTC	CASSPQNLAKNIQYF
.	TRBV7-9	TRBJ1-1	.	TGTGCCAGCAGCTTCCGCCCAGAGAACACTGAAGCTTTCTTT	CASSFRPENTEAFF
TRBD1	TRBV19	TRBJ1-1	.	TGTGCCAGTAGTCAGGACAGGGACACTGAAGCTTTCTTT	CASSQDRDTEAFF
.	TRBV3-1/TRBV3-2	TRBJ2-5	once	TGTGCCAGCAGGAAAGAGGGTTACGAGCAAGAGACCCAGTACTTC	CASRKEGYEQETQYF
TRBD1	TRBV7-6	TRBJ1-6	few	TGTGCCAGCAGCGCAATCTCGCAGGGGGATTCACCCCTCCACTTT	CASSAISQGDSPLHF
.	TRBV28	TRBJ1-3	few	TGTGCCAGCAGACCATCTACAGGGAGAGGAAACACCATATATTTT	CASRPSTGRGNTIYF
.	TRBV2	TRBJ2-3	.	TGTGCCAGCAGTGGGGCCAGCAGCACAGATACGCAGTATTTT	CASSGASSTDTQYF